The clone carrying this TCR beta chain showed up just a few times. Its specificity is not known. Quantitative 5'-RACE was performed with molecular barcodes, and it yielded the TCR beta libraries. In TCRdb, the 5' RACE reads were re-called with MiXCR into one record per CDR3 protein. The sample contains 400,000 to 450,000 distinct CDR3 sequences, 17% of which appear only once. The data stem from a study of CD8 T cells in ankylosing spondylitis. Study-wide points: Ankylosing spondylitis blood appeared to carry a characteristic TCR beta motif of seven to nine highly homologous variants.

The germline V gene has CDR1 WSHSY and CDR2 SAAADI. Trimming removed 5 bases from V and 8 bases from J; junction bases left unmatched: 7. This CDR3 contains 14 residues. This receptor was obtained from a male donor with ankylosing spondylitis. J is TRBJ1-5 and V is TRBV10-2, with TRBD1 matching 9 bases. Sequences were obtained from blood, either unsorted or a sorted T cell fraction (not recorded which). The DNA for the CDR3 is TGCGCCAGCAGTCTACAGGGGGCCGTTGAGCCCCAGCATTTT. Encoded protein: CASSLQGAVEPQHF.